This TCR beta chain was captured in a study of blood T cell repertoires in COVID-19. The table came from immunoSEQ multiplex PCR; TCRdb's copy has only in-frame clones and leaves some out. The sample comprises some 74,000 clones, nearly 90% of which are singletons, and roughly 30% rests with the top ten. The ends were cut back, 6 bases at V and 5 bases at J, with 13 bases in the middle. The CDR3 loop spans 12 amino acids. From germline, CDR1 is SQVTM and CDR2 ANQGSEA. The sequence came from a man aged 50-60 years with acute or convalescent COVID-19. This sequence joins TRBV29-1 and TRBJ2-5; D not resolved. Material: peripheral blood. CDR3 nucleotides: TGCAGCGTAGAGTGGAGCTGGGAGACCCAGTACTTC. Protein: CSVEWSWETQYF.